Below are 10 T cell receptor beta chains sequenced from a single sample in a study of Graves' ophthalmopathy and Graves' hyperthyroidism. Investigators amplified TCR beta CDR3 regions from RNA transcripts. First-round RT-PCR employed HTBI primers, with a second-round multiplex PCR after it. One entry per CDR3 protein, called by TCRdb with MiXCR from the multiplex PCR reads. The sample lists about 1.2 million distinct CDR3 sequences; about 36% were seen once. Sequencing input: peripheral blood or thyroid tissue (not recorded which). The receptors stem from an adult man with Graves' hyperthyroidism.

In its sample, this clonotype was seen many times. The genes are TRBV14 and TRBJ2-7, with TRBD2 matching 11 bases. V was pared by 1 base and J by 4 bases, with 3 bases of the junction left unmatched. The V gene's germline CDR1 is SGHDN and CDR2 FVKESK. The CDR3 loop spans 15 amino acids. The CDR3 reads CASSQAGTSGYEQYF. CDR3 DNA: TGTGCCAGCAGCCAAGCCGGGACTAGCGGTTACGAGCAGTACTTC.

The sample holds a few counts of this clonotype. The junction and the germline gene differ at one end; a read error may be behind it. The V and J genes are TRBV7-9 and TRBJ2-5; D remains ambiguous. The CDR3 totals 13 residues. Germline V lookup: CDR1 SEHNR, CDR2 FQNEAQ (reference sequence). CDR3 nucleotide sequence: TGTGCTAGCAGCTTAACACAGCAAGAGACCCAGTACTTC. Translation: CASSLTQQETQYF.

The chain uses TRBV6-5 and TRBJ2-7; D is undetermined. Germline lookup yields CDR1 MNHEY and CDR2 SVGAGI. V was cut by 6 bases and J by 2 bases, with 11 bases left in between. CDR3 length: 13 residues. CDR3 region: CASSPLTAYEQYF. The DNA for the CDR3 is TGTGCCAGCAGCCCCTTAACAGCCTACGAGCAGTACTTC.

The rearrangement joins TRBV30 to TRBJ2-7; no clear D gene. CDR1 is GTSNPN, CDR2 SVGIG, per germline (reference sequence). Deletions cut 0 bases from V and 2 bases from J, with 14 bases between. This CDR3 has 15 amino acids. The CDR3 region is CAWSVRRRQTYEQYF. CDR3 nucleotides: TGTGCCTGGAGTGTACGGCGAAGGCAGACCTACGAGCAGTACTTC. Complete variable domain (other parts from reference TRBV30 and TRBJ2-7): SQTIHQWPATLVQPVGSPLSLECTVEGTSNPNLYWYRQAAGRGLQLLFYSVGIGQISSEVPQNLSASRPQDRQFILSSKKLLLSDSGFYLCAWSVRRRQTYEQYFGPGTRLTVT.

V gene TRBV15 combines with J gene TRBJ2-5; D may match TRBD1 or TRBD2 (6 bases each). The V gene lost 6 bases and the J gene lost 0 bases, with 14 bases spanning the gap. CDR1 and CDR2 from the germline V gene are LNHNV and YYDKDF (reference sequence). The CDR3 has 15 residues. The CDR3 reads CATRTRGTHQETQYF. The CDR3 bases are TGTGCCACCAGGACTCGCGGGACACACCAAGAGACCCAGTACTTC.

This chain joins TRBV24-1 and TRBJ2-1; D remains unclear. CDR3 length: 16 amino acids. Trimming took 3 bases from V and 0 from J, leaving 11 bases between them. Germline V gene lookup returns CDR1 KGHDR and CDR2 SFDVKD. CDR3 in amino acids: CATSDEGLGSYNEQFF. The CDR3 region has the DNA TGTGCCACCAGTGATGAAGGGTTAGGCTCCTACAATGAGCAGTTCTTC.

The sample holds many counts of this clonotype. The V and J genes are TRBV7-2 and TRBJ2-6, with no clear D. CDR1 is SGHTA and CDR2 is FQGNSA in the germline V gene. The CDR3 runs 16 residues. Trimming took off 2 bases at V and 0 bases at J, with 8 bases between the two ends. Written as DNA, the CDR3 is TGTGCCAGCAGCTTAAGACTGGGCTCTGGGGCCAACGTCCTGACTTTC. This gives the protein CASSLRLGSGANVLTF.

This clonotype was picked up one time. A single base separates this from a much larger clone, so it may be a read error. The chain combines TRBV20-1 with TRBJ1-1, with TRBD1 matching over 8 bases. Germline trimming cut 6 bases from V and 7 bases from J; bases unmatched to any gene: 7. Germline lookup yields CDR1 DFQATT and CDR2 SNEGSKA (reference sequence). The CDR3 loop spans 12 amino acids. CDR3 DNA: TGCAGTGCGCCGACAGGGGCAAGTGAAGCTTTCTTT. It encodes CSAPTGASEAFF.

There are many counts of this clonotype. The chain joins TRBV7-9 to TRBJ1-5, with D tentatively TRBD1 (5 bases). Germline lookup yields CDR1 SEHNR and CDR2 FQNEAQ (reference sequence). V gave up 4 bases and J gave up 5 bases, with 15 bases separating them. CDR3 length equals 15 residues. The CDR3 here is CASSSLGTEDQPQHF. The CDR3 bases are TGTGCCAGCAGCTCCCTCGGGACTGAGGATCAGCCCCAGCATTTT.

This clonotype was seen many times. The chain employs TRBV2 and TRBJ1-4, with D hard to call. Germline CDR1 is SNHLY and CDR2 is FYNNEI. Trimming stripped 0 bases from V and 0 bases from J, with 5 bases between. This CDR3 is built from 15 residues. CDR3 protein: CASSEAGSTNEKLFF. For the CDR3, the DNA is TGTGCCAGCAGTGAAGCGGGATCAACTAATGAAAAACTGTTTTTT. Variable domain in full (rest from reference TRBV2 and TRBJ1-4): EPEVTQTPSHQVTQMGQEVILRCVPISNHLYFYWYRQILGQKVEFLVSFYNNEISEKSEIFDDQFSVERPDGSNFTLKIRSTKLEDSAMYFCASSEAGSTNEKLFFGSGTQLSVL.